The clone carrying this T cell receptor (beta chain) has just a few counts. Antigen unknown. A single record per CDR3 protein comes from TCRdb applying MiXCR to the 5' RACE reads. The sample carries about 64,000 distinct CDR3 sequences, 20% recorded once. The ends were cut back, 4 bases at V and 1 base at J, with 10 bases in the middle. Germline V gene data show CDR1 as SGHVS and CDR2 as FQNEAQ. This CDR3 region has 14 residues. This specimen comes from a study of early T cells in non-severe SARS-CoV-2 infection. Whole-study context: Sequencing input comprised bulk RNA from unsorted whole blood; chain pairing was not available.

Study-level points and caveats: VDJdb matches were skewed toward anti-spike CD8 T cell responses.

This chain uses TRBV7-8 with TRBJ1-1, with D uncertain. The sequence was obtained from an adult who was a healthcare worker with PCR-confirmed SARS-CoV-2 infection or an uninfected control (not recorded which). Sequenced material: whole blood, taken at baseline. The CDR3 DNA reads TGTGCCAGCAGCTCCCAGGCGGCGAACACTGAAGCTTTCTTT. As protein: CASSSQAANTEAFF.